These T cell receptor beta chains were read from a single sample in a study of human T cells and chemical hapten exposure. TCRdb reanalysed the RACE reads using MiXCR and keeps one entry per CDR3 protein. The repertoire holds roughly 38,000 distinct CDR3 sequences, with around 9.5% as singletons. The source was whole blood, collected in connection with sensitization to the hapten diphenylcyclopropenone (DPC). The receptors shown here come from a man aged 45-65 years with alopecia areata. Some clones in this sample may be carry-over from other donors' samples. The CDR3 runs from the conserved cysteine through the conserved F or W. D genes are given only for firm matches. Some rows mark clone size as missing; the rest say once, few, many or name a class of expanded clone.

v_call	j_call	d_call	clone_size	cdr3_nt	cdr3_aa
TRBV6-5	TRBJ2-7	TRBD1	NA	TGTGCCAGCAGGAAGGGGTACCGGGACAGGGCATACGAGCAGTACTTC	CASRKGYRDRAYEQYF
TRBV4-1	TRBJ2-3	NA	many	TGCGCCAGCAGCCAGGGGCCCGCAGATACGCAGTATTTT	CASSQGPADTQYF
TRBV9	TRBJ2-1	TRBD2	NA	TGTGCCAGCAGCGTAATAGCGGGAGGTGCTGGTGAGCAGTTCTTC	CASSVIAGGAGEQFF
TRBV12-3/TRBV12-4	TRBJ2-7	NA	NA	TGTGCCAGCAAGTCCCTCGGCAGACCGACCGAGCAGTACTTC	CASKSLGRPTEQYF
TRBV18	TRBJ1-4	TRBD1	many	TGTGCCAGCTCACCATGGACAGGGGTTACGGGAAAACTGTTTTTT	CASSPWTGVTGKLFF
TRBV28	TRBJ2-7	NA	NA	TGTGCCAGCAGTTTAGACCAATCCTACGAGCAGTACTTC	CASSLDQSYEQYF
TRBV29-1	TRBJ2-5	TRBD1	NA	TGCAGCGTTCGGGACAGCTTAAAGGAGACCCAGTACTTC	CSVRDSLKETQYF
TRBV27	TRBJ1-2	TRBD1	few	TGTGCCAGCAGCCGCACCCTGACAGGGGTTAACTATGGCTACACCTTC	CASSRTLTGVNYGYTF
TRBV6-2/TRBV6-3	TRBJ2-7	NA	NA	TGTGCCAGCAGGGCCTCCTACGAGCAGTACTTC	CASRASYEQYF
TRBV6-1	TRBJ1-2	NA	many	TGTGCCAGCAGCTTAGACAGCAACTATGGCTACACCTTC	CASSLDSNYGYTF
TRBV29-1	TRBJ2-1	TRBD2	many	TGCAGCGGAACCCACACTAGCGGGAGATCTAGCAATGAGCAGTTCTTC	CSGTHTSGRSSNEQFF
TRBV28	TRBJ1-2	TRBD1	many	TGTGCCAGCAGCCGGGACAGGGGAGATTACTATGGCTACACCTTC	CASSRDRGDYYGYTF
TRBV19	TRBJ2-3	NA	many	TGTGCCAGTAGTATTTACGGGCAGGGCGCAGATACGCAGTATTTT	CASSIYGQGADTQYF
TRBV9	TRBJ2-7	TRBD2	few	TGTGCCAGCAGCCCTACGACTAGCATATCCTACGAGCAGTACTTC	CASSPTTSISYEQYF
TRBV28	TRBJ1-1	NA	many	TGTGCCAGCAGTTGGGACCGGAACACTGAAGCTTTCTTT	CASSWDRNTEAFF
TRBV13	TRBJ1-3	NA	many	TGTGCCAGCAGCTTTATGCGGCCCTCTGGAAACACCATATATTTT	CASSFMRPSGNTIYF
TRBV29-1	TRBJ2-5	NA	NA	TGCAGCGTTTTAGGACAGAACGCCCAAGAGACCCAGTACTTC	CSVLGQNAQETQYF
TRBV10-2	TRBJ1-2	NA	few	TGCGCCAGCAGTGAGTCGCAGGGTGTTGGCTACACCTTC	CASSESQGVGYTF
TRBV28	TRBJ1-1	TRBD1	few	TGTGCCAGCAGTTTTTGGGGACAGGGGGCAGGGAACACTGAAGCTTTCTTT	CASSFWGQGAGNTEAFF
TRBV27	TRBJ2-7	NA	many	TGTGCCAGCAGCAGGACAGCCATAGACTACGAGCAGTACTTC	CASSRTAIDYEQYF